The next 14 T cell receptor beta chains were all read from a single sample in a study of shared clonotypes between healthy human individuals. Sequencing was performed with immunoSEQ multiplex PCR; in TCRdb, only in-frame clones are kept and a portion is missing. In the table there are about 2 million clones, 90% to 95% of which are singletons. The sequenced material came from naive CD4+ T cells sorted from blood. Described subset: CD45RA+ positively selected. These receptors were taken from a man between 18 and 35 years old in good health.

This clone was recorded only once. This rearrangement joins TRBV18 to TRBJ1-4; 8 bases match TRBD1. Germline V gene sequence: CDR1 KGHSH, CDR2 LQKENI. After removal of 6 bases from V and 7 bases from J, the junction contained 10 bases not matched to a gene. The CDR3 length is 15 residues. The CDR3 here is CASSRDRLEGEKLFF. The CDR3 DNA follows: TGTGCCAGCTCTCGGGACAGGCTGGAGGGTGAAAAACTGTTTTTT. The complete variable domain, with remaining parts taken from reference TRBV18 and TRBJ1-4, reads NAGVMQNPRHLVRRRGQEARLRCSPMKGHSHVYWYRQLPEEGLKFMVYLQKENIIDESGMPKERFSAEFPKEGPSILRIQQVVRGDSAAYFCASSRDRLEGEKLFFGSGTQLSVL.

V gene TRBV5-1 combines with J gene TRBJ1-2; the D is unclear. This CDR3 spans 13 amino acids. The germline V gene encodes CDR1 SGHRS and CDR2 YFSETQ. Between the trimmed V and J ends, which lost 4 bases and 4 bases, there was a span of 11 bases. The CDR3 region has the DNA TGCGCCAGCAGCGTGCTGGAGGGCTATGGCTACACCTTC. Translating gives CASSVLEGYGYTF.

The V gene is TRBV30, the J gene TRBJ1-1; possibly TRBD1 for D (5 bases). V lost 0 bases and J lost 5, with 22 bases in between. Germline values: CDR1 GTSNPN, CDR2 SVGIG (reference sequence). This CDR3 is built from 17 residues. CDR3 amino acids: CAWSVVGERIAETEAFF. The DNA for the CDR3 is TGTGCCTGGAGTGTGGTAGGGGAGAGGATTGCGGAGACTGAAGCTTTCTTT.

The chain combines TRBV6-5 with TRBJ1-2; D may be TRBD1 (6 bases). V was clipped by 8 bases and J by 7 bases, with 20 bases between them. The CDR3 contains 14 residues. Germline lookup yields CDR1 MNHEY and CDR2 SVGAGI. DNA of the CDR3: TGTGCCAGCTGGACCCCCCAGGGGAGGAGTGGCTACACCTTC. Translation: CASWTPQGRSGYTF.

J is TRBJ2-1 and V is TRBV7-9; a weak D match, TRBD2 (6 bases). The V end lost 2 bases, the J end lost 1 base, and 9 bases lay between the germline ends. CDR1 and CDR2 (germline): SEHNR, FQNEAQ (reference sequence). The CDR3 sequence is 15 residues long. The CDR3 loop is CASSLRRDSYNEQFF. The CDR3 bases are TGTGCCAGCAGCTTAAGGCGGGATTCCTACAATGAGCAGTTCTTC.

The rearrangement links TRBV6-1 to TRBJ1-3; D not resolved. This CDR3 comprises 14 residues. Germline V CDR1 and CDR2: MNHNS, SASEGT. V lost 5 bases, J lost 4 bases, and 12 bases lay in between. CDR3 sequence (DNA): TGTGCCAGCAGTCCAAGCGTGAAGGGAAACACCATATATTTT. Its translation: CASSPSVKGNTIYF.

The rearrangement uses TRBV6-5 and TRBJ2-7; 8 nucleotides match TRBD1. The CDR3 totals 14 residues. With V trimmed by 5 bases and J by 5 bases, 8 bases remained unmatched. Germline V gene sequence: CDR1 MNHEY, CDR2 SVGAGI. The chain's CDR3 is CASSGSGGVDEQYF. The CDR3 DNA is TGTGCCAGCAGTGGTTCAGGGGGCGTCGACGAGCAGTACTTC.

This chain links TRBV28 with TRBJ2-3; D is uncertain. Germline CDR1 is MDHEN and CDR2 is SYDVKM. The V end was cut by 3 bases, the J end by 1 base, with 17 bases between. There are 17 residues in the CDR3. CDR3 coding DNA: TGTGCCAGCAGTTTGTTGAGTCGTTTGAAGGGCACAGATACGCAGTATTTT. Its translation is CASSLLSRLKGTDTQYF. Supplemented by reference TRBV28 and TRBJ2-3, the full variable domain reads DVKVTQSSRYLVKRTGEKVFLECVQDMDHENMFWYRQDPGLGLRLIYFSYDVKMKEKGDIPEGYSVSREKKERFSLILESASTNQTSMYLCASSLLSRLKGTDTQYFGPGTRLTVL.

The V call is TRBV25-1, the J call TRBJ2-2; D remains unclear. Trimming removed 1 base at V and 5 bases at J, with 5 bases between. CDR1 and CDR2 from the germline V gene are MGHDK and SYGVNS. This CDR3 comprises 13 residues. CDR3 region: CASSEFPTGELFF. In DNA form, the CDR3 reads TGTGCCAGCAGTGAATTTCCTACCGGGGAGCTGTTTTTT. The entire variable domain, with the rest obtained from reference TRBV25-1 and TRBJ2-2, is as follows: EADIYQTPRYLVIGTGKKITLECSQTMGHDKMYWYQQDPGMELHLIHYSYGVNSTEKGDLSSESTVSRIRTEHFPLTLESARPSHTSQYLCASSEFPTGELFFGEGSRLTVL.

V gene TRBV19 combines with J gene TRBJ1-2, with D unclear. Germline lookup yields CDR1 LNHDA and CDR2 SQIVND (reference sequence). V lost 3 bases and J 4 bases, leaving 12 bases between the germline ends. The CDR3 covers 14 residues. The DNA of the CDR3 is TGTGCCAGTAGTATGGGATGGGGATCCTATGGCTACACCTTC. This encodes CASSMGWGSYGYTF. Full variable domain (missing parts from reference TRBV19 and TRBJ1-2): DGGITQSPKYLFRKEGQNVTLSCEQNLNHDAMYWYRQDPGQGLRLIYYSQIVNDFQKGDIAEGYSVSREKKESFPLTVTSAQKNPTAFYLCASSMGWGSYGYTFGSGTRLTVV.

The rearrangement links TRBV5-8 to TRBJ2-5; D is undetermined. Germline CDR1 is SGHTS and CDR2 is YDEGEE. Trimming left V 2 bases short and J 5 bases short, with 13 bases between. The CDR3 spans 14 residues. CDR3 sequence (DNA): TGTGCCAGCAGCTTCGGCTACTCGTCGGAGACCCAGTACTTC. It specifies CASSFGYSSETQYF.

The gene calls are TRBV5-1 and TRBJ2-3; D not certain. CDR1 and CDR2 (germline): SGHRS, YFSETQ. The CDR3 loop spans 16 amino acids. Trimming cost V 0 bases and J 1 base, with 12 bases left between them. The CDR3 spells CASSLGGTAGTDTQYF. The CDR3 DNA reads TGCGCCAGCAGCTTGGGAGGTACAGCCGGCACAGATACGCAGTATTTT.

The CDR3 sequence: CASSLRGRPWETQYF. In DNA, the CDR3 is TGTGCCAGCAGCTTACGCGGGCGCCCGTGGGAGACCCAGTACTTC. The rearrangement uses TRBV13 and TRBJ2-5; D perhaps matches TRBD2 (5 bases). Germline values: CDR1 PRHDT, CDR2 FYEKMQ (reference sequence). This CDR3 is 15 amino acids long. V shed 2 bases and J shed 5 bases, with 15 bases lying between them.

This chain links TRBV14 with TRBJ2-7; no clear D. Trimming pared 4 bases from V and 4 bases from J, leaving 20 bases between. Per germline, CDR1 SGHDN and CDR2 FVKESK. The CDR3 contains 16 residues. The CDR3 is CASSPRRQAEIYEQYF. Written as DNA, the CDR3 is TGTGCCAGCAGCCCTCGACGGCAGGCCGAGATTTACGAGCAGTACTTC. The variable domain in full, with the rest retrieved from reference TRBV14 and TRBJ2-7, is EAGVTQFPSHSVIEKGQTVTLRCDPISGHDNLYWYRRVMGKEIKFLLHFVKESKQDESGMPNNRFLAERTGGTYSTLKVQPAELEDSGVYFCASSPRRQAEIYEQYFGPGTRLTVT.